A single sample is the source of the 17 T cell receptor beta chains below, sequenced in a study of a mutant IDH1 vaccine in newly diagnosed glioma. The protocol was immunoSEQ multiplex PCR, while the TCRdb copy is restricted to in-frame clones and leaves out a portion. The data hold 95,000 to 120,000 clones, with roughly 90% observed a single time. Time point here: week 11, during vaccination. The investigators gave 300 ug of mutant IDH1 20-mer peptide in each vaccine dose, together with topical imiquimod. No cognate antigen is known for these TCRs. The sequencing used PBMCs, collected from a glioma patient whose treatment included an IDH1 peptide vaccine. These receptor sequences come from a woman between 50 and 59 years old with glioma.

V gene TRBV4-1 combines with J gene TRBJ2-1, with TRBD2 as a possible D gene (6 bases). Germline CDR1 and CDR2: MGHRA and YSYEKL. The V end was cut by 4 bases, the J end by 0 bases, with 13 bases between. CDR3 length: 16 amino acids. CDR3 amino acids: CASSPAGMSSYNEQFF. CDR3 DNA: TGCGCCAGCAGCCCAGCGGGCATGAGCTCCTACAATGAGCAGTTCTTC.

The chain combines TRBV21-1 with TRBJ2-2; the DNA was not used to check the table's D call, TRBD2. TRBV21-1 is shown as a pseudogene. This CDR3 spans 19 amino acids. CDR3 sequence reads: CASSKRGEEVDANTGELFF. The CDR3 region has the DNA TGTGCCAGCAGCAAACGGGGAGAGGAAGTGGACGCGAACACCGGGGAGCTGTTTTTT.

The V call is TRBV2, the J call TRBJ2-7; D is possibly TRBD1 (6 bases). This CDR3 region has 14 residues. Trimming cost V 3 bases and J 2 bases, with 11 bases left between them. CDR1 and CDR2 (germline): SNHLY, FYNNEI. CDR3 loop: CASSDGTPTYEQYF. DNA of the CDR3: TGTGCCAGCAGTGATGGGACACCTACCTACGAGCAGTACTTC.

The CDR3 bases are TGCGCCAGCAGTTTAGAACGGGGGAGGGGGACCTACGAGCAGTACTTC. Its translation is CASSLERGRGTYEQYF. The chain employs TRBV4-1 and TRBJ2-7, with D maybe TRBD2 (7 bases). CDR3 length: 16 residues. Germline CDR1 and CDR2: MGHRA and YSYEKL. Deletions cut 6 bases from V and 2 bases from J, with 20 bases between.

The DNA of the CDR3 is TGTGCCAGCAGTTACTCAGGGGCAGGTGGCTCCTACGAGCAGTACTTC. As protein: CASSYSGAGGSYEQYF. This chain uses TRBV6-5 with TRBJ2-7, with a tentative D call TRBD1 (5 bases). The CDR3 loop spans 16 amino acids. CDR1 is MNHEY, CDR2 SVGAGI, per germline. The germline V and J ends were trimmed by 0 bases and 0 bases, with 12 bases remaining between them.

The V call is TRBV28, the J call TRBJ2-6; no firm D call. CDR3 length: 18 residues. V lost 1 base to trimming and J lost 0 bases, with 13 bases between them. Germline-derived CDR1 and CDR2 are MDHEN and SYDVKM. CDR3 DNA sequence: TGTGCCAGCAGTTTATCTTTCTACCGCACCTCTGGGGCCAACGTCCTGACTTTC. Protein: CASSLSFYRTSGANVLTF.

The gene calls are TRBV18 and TRBJ2-1, with D unresolved. Germline CDR1 is KGHSH and CDR2 is LQKENI. V lost 4 bases, J lost 3 bases, and 13 bases lay in between. The CDR3 sequence is 15 residues long. CDR3 sequence (DNA): TGTGCCAGCTCACTCGGCCCGGCCTACTACAATGAGCAGTTCTTC. Encoded protein: CASSLGPAYYNEQFF. The full variable domain, in which reference TRBV18 and TRBJ2-1 provide the parts outside the CDR3, is NAGVMQNPRHLVRRRGQEARLRCSPMKGHSHVYWYRQLPEEGLKFMVYLQKENIIDESGMPKERFSAEFPKEGPSILRIQQVVRGDSAAYFCASSLGPAYYNEQFFGPGTRLTVL.

The chain links TRBV27 to TRBJ2-2; 8 bases are a match to TRBD1. Germline-derived CDR1 and CDR2 are MNHEY and SMNVEV (reference sequence). This CDR3 is 15 amino acids long. The V gene end was trimmed by 6 bases and the J gene end by 5 bases; junction bases not matched to a gene: 8. The CDR3 DNA sequence: TGTGCCAGCAGACCCCAGGGGGCGCAGACCGGGGAGCTGTTTTTT. Protein sequence: CASRPQGAQTGELFF.

The rearrangement joins TRBV6-5 to TRBJ1-1; no reliable D call. V lost 0 bases and J 6 bases, leaving 11 bases between the germline ends. The CDR3 is made up of 14 amino acids. Germline V gene lookup returns CDR1 MNHEY and CDR2 SVGAGI. In DNA, the CDR3 is TGTGCCAGCAGTTACTCGAAGATAAGGGCTGAAGCTTTCTTT. The encoded protein is CASSYSKIRAEAFF.

The chain joins TRBV7-8 to TRBJ1-1; possibly TRBD1 for D (5 bases). The V and J ends lost 5 bases and 5 bases respectively, with 15 bases between them. Germline assignment: CDR1 SGHVS and CDR2 FQNEAQ. The CDR3 is made up of 14 amino acids. Here the CDR3 reads CASSPGGRGTEAFF. CDR3 coding DNA: TGTGCCAGCAGCCCTGGAGGCCGGGGGACTGAAGCTTTCTTT.

The chain recombines TRBV7-9 with TRBJ2-7, with 9 bases that match TRBD1. This CDR3 comprises 14 residues. The germline V gene encodes CDR1 SEHNR and CDR2 FQNEAQ (reference sequence). J gave up 5 bases and V 6 bases, and 8 bases lay outside the gene matches. CDR3 region: CASRIQGAIDEQYF. DNA for the CDR3: TGTGCCAGCAGAATACAGGGGGCGATCGACGAGCAGTACTTC.

This clone appeared once. The gene calls are TRBV15 and TRBJ2-7; the match to TRBD2 covers 7 bases. The CDR3 runs to 16 residues. The V segment lost 0 bases and the J segment 0 bases; nucleotides outside the gene matches: 5. CDR1 is LNHNV and CDR2 is YYDKDF in the germline V gene (reference sequence). The CDR3 nucleotides read TGTGCCACCAGCAGAGATGGGCGGGAGCGCTCCTACGAGCAGTACTTC. Translated, it gives CATSRDGRERSYEQYF. The full variable domain, in which reference TRBV15 and TRBJ2-7 provide the parts outside the CDR3, is DAMVIQNPRYQVTQFGKPVTLSCSQTLNHNVMYWYQQKSSQAPKLLFHYYDKDFNNEADTPDNFQSRRPNTSFCFLDIRSPGLGDTAMYLCATSRDGRERSYEQYFGPGTRLTVT.

V is TRBV9 and J is TRBJ2-7, with D possibly being TRBD2 (5 bases). Germline V gene data show CDR1 as SGDLS and CDR2 as YYNGEE. The V end was cut by 4 bases, the J end by 0 bases, with 14 bases between. CDR3 length equals 15 residues. This chain's CDR3 is CASSIGGSGSYEQYF. For the CDR3, the DNA is TGTGCCAGCAGCATAGGAGGATCTGGCTCCTACGAGCAGTACTTC.

The rearrangement links TRBV19 to TRBJ2-1; a weak D match, TRBD1 (5 bases). The CDR3 runs to 13 residues. V was trimmed by 9 bases and J by 7 bases, leaving 16 bases between them. Germline CDR1 reads LNHDA; CDR2 reads SQIVND (reference sequence). This CDR3 is CASEDSPRNEQFF. In DNA form, the CDR3 reads TGTGCCAGCGAAGACAGCCCTCGGAATGAGCAGTTCTTC.

The chain recombines TRBV6-6 with TRBJ1-4; 7 positions agree with TRBD1. The CDR3 length is 15 residues. V dropped 5 bases and J dropped 8; count of bases not matched to a gene: 11. Germline CDR1 MNHNY, CDR2 SVGAGI (reference sequence). The CDR3 spells CASSPLPQGPEKLFF. The CDR3 nucleotides read TGTGCCAGCAGTCCGCTCCCACAGGGGCCCGAAAAACTGTTTTTT.

The chain combines TRBV5-3 with TRBJ1-4, with D unclear. TRBV5-3 is annotated as an ORF whose role is uncertain. The CDR3 extends over 10 amino acids. The CDR3 DNA follows: TGTGCAGGGTCCAATGAAAAACTGTTTTTT. Its translation is CAGSNEKLFF.

This clone was observed once. This rearrangement joins TRBV7-2 to TRBJ2-2; D may be TRBD1 (5 bases). V gave up 5 bases and J gave up 4 bases, with 11 bases separating them. The CDR3 extends over 14 amino acids. Germline values: CDR1 SGHTA, CDR2 FQGNSA. CDR3: CASSPQGSTGELFF. The CDR3 nucleotides read TGTGCCAGCAGCCCCCAGGGATCCACCGGGGAGCTGTTTTTT.